The clone carrying this T cell receptor (beta chain) occurred many times. What it recognizes is unknown. The data were obtained in a study of T cell repertoires in cytomegalovirus infection. About the study: Researchers turned to recently identified HLA-C-restricted CMV epitopes as well as well-studied HLA-B-restricted ones. The public TCR beta signatures pointed to both CMV infection and matching HLA type.

V lost 3 bases to trimming and J lost 1 base, with 12 bases between them. Germline V lookup: CDR1 SGHTA, CDR2 FQGNSA. This CDR3 has 15 residues. TCRdb called the reads again in MiXCR, with one record for every CDR3 protein. This sample has a few hundred thousand distinct CDR3 sequences, with about 20% found just once. The chain links TRBV7-2 to TRBJ1-1; D is unclear. The origin of this receptor is a human donor in good health (CMV status not recorded). Some clones in this sample may be carry-over from other donors' samples. Source: cultured PBMCs, taken from culture after CMV antigen stimulation. For the CDR3, the DNA is TGTGCCAGCAGCTTGGACCCTTTATCGAACACTGAAGCTTTCTTT. Encoded protein: CASSLDPLSNTEAFF.